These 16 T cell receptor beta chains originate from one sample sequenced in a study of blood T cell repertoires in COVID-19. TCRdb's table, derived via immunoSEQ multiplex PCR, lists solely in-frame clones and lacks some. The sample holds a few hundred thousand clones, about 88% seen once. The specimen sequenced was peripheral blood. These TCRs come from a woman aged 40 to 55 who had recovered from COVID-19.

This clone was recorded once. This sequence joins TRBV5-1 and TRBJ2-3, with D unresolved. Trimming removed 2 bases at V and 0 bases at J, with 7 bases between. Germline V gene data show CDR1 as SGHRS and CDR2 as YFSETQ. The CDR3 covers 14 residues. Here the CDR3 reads CASSLAQSTDTQYF. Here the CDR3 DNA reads TGCGCCAGCAGCTTAGCACAGAGCACAGATACGCAGTATTTT.

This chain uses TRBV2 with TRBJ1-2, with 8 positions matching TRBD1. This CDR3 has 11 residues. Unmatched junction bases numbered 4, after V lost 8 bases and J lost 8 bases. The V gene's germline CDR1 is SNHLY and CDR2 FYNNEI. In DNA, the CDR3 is TGTGCCAGCGGACAGGGTGTAGGCTACACCTTC. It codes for CASGQGVGYTF.

The CDR3 reads CASSFGGRGNYGYTF. Written as DNA, the CDR3 is TGCGCCAGCAGCTTTGGAGGAAGAGGAAACTATGGCTACACCTTC. The chain employs TRBV5-1 and TRBJ1-2; D unresolved. Germline CDR1 and CDR2: SGHRS and YFSETQ. Trimming stripped 2 bases from V and 2 bases from J, with 13 bases between. The CDR3 totals 15 residues.

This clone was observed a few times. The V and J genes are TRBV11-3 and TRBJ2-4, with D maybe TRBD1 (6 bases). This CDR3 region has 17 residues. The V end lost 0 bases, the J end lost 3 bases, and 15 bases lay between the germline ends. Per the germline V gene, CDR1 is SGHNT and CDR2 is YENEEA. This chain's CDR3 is CASSLDGQGLGKNIQYF. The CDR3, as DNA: TGTGCCAGCAGCTTAGATGGGCAGGGGTTAGGCAAAAACATTCAGTACTTC. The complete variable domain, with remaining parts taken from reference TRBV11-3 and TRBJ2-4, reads EAGVVQSPRYKIIEKKQPVAFWCNPISGHNTLYWYLQNLGQGPELLIRYENEEAVDDSQLPKDRFSAERLKGVDSTLKIQPAELGDSAVYLCASSLDGQGLGKNIQYFGAGTRLSVL.

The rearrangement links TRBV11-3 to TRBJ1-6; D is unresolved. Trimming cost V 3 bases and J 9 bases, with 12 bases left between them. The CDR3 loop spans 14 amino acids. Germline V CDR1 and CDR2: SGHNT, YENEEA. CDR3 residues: CASSFKAAGSPLHF. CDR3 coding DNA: TGTGCCAGCAGCTTCAAGGCTGCAGGTTCACCCCTCCACTTT.

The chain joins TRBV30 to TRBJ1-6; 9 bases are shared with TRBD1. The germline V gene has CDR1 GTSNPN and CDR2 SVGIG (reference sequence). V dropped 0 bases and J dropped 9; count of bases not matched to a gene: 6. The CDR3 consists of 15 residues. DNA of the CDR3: TGTGCCTGGAGTGTGCCGGACAGGGGTTTTTCACCCCTCCACTTT. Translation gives CAWSVPDRGFSPLHF.

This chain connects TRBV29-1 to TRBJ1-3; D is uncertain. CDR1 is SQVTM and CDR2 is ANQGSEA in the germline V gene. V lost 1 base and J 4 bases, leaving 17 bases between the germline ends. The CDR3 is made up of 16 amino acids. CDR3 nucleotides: TGCAGCGTTGAAGCCCTGGGCGCATGGTCCGGAAACACCATATATTTT. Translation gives CSVEALGAWSGNTIYF.

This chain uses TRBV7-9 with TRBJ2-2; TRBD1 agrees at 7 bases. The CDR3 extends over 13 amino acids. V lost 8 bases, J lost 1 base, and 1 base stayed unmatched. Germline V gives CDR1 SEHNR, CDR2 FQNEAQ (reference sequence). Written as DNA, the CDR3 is TGTGCCAGCGGGACAGAGAACACCGGGGAGCTGTTTTTT. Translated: CASGTENTGELFF.

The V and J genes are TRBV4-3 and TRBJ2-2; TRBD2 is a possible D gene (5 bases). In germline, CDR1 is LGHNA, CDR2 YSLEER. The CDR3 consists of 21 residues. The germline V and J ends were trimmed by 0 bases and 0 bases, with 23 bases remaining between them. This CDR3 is CASSQEFVPMAGDTNTGELFF. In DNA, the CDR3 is TGCGCCAGCAGCCAAGAGTTCGTTCCCATGGCGGGTGATACGAACACCGGGGAGCTGTTTTTT.

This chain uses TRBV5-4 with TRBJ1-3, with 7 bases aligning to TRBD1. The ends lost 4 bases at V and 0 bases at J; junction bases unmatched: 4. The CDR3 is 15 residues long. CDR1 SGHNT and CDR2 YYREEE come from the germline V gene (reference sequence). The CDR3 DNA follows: TGTGCCAGCAGCACCGGACAGGACTCTGGAAACACCATATATTTT. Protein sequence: CASSTGQDSGNTIYF.

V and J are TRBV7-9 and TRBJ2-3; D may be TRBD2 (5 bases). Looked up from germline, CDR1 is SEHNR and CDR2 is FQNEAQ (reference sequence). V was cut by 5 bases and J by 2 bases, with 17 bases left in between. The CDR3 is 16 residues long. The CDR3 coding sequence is TGTGCCAGCAGCGGGTGGCCTAGACTAACCACAGATACGCAGTATTTT. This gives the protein CASSGWPRLTTDTQYF.

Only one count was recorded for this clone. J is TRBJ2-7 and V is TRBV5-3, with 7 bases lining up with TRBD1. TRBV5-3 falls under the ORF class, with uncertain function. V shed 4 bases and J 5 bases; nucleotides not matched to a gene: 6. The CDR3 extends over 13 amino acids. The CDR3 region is CARSIQGRNEQYV. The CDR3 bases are TGTGCCAGAAGCATACAGGGGCGCAACGAGCAGTACGTC.

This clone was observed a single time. The CDR3 sequence is CAWSAGAKNIQYF. As DNA, the CDR3 is TGTGCCTGGAGTGCAGGAGCCAAAAACATTCAGTACTTC. The rearrangement uses TRBV30 and TRBJ2-4; no reliable D call. The length of the CDR3 is 13 residues. Germline V gives CDR1 GTSNPN, CDR2 SVGIG (reference sequence). V gave up 1 base and J gave up 0 bases, with 4 bases separating them.

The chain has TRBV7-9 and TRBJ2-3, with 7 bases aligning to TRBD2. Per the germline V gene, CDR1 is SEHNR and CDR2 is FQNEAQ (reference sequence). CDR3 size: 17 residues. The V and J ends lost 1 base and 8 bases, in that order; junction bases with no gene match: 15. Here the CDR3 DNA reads TGTGCCAGCAGCTTAGGGCGGGAGCGGTTCCCTCAAGGTACGCAGTATTTT. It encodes CASSLGRERFPQGTQYF.

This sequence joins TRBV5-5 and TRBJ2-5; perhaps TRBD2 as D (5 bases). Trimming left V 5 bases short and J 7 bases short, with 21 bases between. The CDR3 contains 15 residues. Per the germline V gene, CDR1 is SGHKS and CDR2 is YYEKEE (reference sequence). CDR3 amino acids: CASRNSGVPMGTQYF. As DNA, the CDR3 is TGTGCCAGCAGGAACTCCGGGGTCCCAATGGGGACCCAGTACTTC. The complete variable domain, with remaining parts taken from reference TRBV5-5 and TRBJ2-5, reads DAGVTQSPTHLIKTRGQQVTLRCSPISGHKSVSWYQQVLGQGPQFIFQYYEKEERGRGNFPDRFSARQFPNYSSELNVNALLLGDSALYLCASRNSGVPMGTQYFGPGTRLLVL.

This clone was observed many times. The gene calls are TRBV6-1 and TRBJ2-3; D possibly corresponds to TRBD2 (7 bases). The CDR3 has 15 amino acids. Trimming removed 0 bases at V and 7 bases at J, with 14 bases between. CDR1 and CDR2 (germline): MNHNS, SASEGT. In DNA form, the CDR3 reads TGTGCCAGCAGTGAAGCAGGCGGGGGCCAGAATACGCAGTATTTT. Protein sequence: CASSEAGGGQNTQYF.